One TCR beta chain is described in this entry. The entry originates in a study of control samples from healthy donors and cancer patients. The assay was immunoSEQ multiplex PCR, and TCRdb's table has in-frame clones only and misses some. The sample table includes about 210,000 clones. The specimen was blood. This clonotype was obtained from a woman aged 30 to 39 in good health.

The DNA of the CDR3 is TGTGCCAGCAGCTTAAAGAGCGAGCAGTACTTC. Protein: CASSLKSEQYF. The genes are TRBV5-4 and TRBJ2-7; D gene unclear. The length of the CDR3 is 11 residues. Trimming took off 2 bases at V and 6 bases at J, with 6 bases between the two ends. Germline lookup yields CDR1 SGHNT and CDR2 YYREEE (reference sequence).